This passage covers 19 T cell receptor beta chains from one sample sequenced in a study of prognosis after radiotherapy for stage I lung cancer (dated by TCRdb to the early 2020s). The sample was run on an Illumina HiSeq 3000. The TCR beta CDR3 region was amplified from genomic DNA by two rounds of multiplex PCR. In the first round of PCR, primers specific to each TRBV and TRBJ gene were used, and the primer sequences are filed in Chinese patent CN105087789A. TCRdb handled the public reads itself, with Q25 trimming in fastp and clone calling in MiXCR, and kept productive beta chains. Entries are consolidated by CDR3 protein sequence, retaining the most common genes and DNA. In this sample the table shows about 51,000 distinct CDR3 sequences, about a third of which occur a single time. 8% to 9.5% of the sample goes to the ten largest clones. The sample here was PBMCs, taken before or after stereotactic body radiation therapy (not recorded which). The receptor source for this set is a donor over 45 with non-small cell lung cancer.

The V and J genes are TRBV11-3 and TRBJ2-2, with 7 bases matching TRBD2. Germline values: CDR1 SGHNT, CDR2 YENEEA. The CDR3 runs to 16 residues. V lost 1 base and J lost 7; bases outside the gene matches: 9. The CDR3 spells CASSLGASGGGGELFF. DNA of the CDR3: TGTGCCAGCAGCTTAGGGGCTAGCGGTGGCGGCGGGGAGCTGTTTTTT.

This clonotype was observed at least ten times. This chain joins TRBV9 and TRBJ2-1, with D tentatively TRBD1 or TRBD2 (5 bases each). The CDR3 is made up of 16 amino acids. CDR1 SGDLS and CDR2 YYNGEE come from the germline V gene. V was pared by 2 bases and J by 0 bases, with 12 bases between. The CDR3 loop is CASSVRGTSSYNEQFF. CDR3 DNA sequence: TGTGCCAGCAGCGTCCGGGGCACGAGCTCCTACAATGAGCAGTTCTTC.

As regards this clonotype: Given a far larger clone just one base away, this is likely a sequencing read error. J is TRBJ2-1 and V is TRBV11-3; 12 bases map to TRBD2. Looked up from germline, CDR1 is SGHNT and CDR2 is YENEEA. The CDR3 runs to 15 residues. This CDR3 is CASSPTSGRLNGQFF. The CDR3 DNA is TGCGCCAGCAGCCCAACTAGCGGGAGGCTGAATGGGCAGTTCTTC.

In this sample, this clonotype turned up a few times. A much larger clone lies one base from this, so it may be a read error. The chain uses TRBV6-2 or TRBV6-3 and TRBJ2-5; no firm D call. The CDR3 spans 12 residues. The germline gives CDR1 MNHEY, CDR2 SVGEGT. The CDR3 nucleotides are TGTGCCAGCAGTTACGCACAAGATACCCAGTACTTC. Protein product: CASSYAQDTQYF.

There are many counts of this clonotype. The V gene is TRBV6-5, the J gene TRBJ2-7; TRBD1 agrees at 7 bases. The V gene end was trimmed by 2 bases and the J gene end by 1 base; junction bases not matched to a gene: 5. CDR1 MNHEY and CDR2 SVGAGI come from the germline V gene. There are 15 residues in the CDR3. The DNA for the CDR3 is TGTGCCAGCAGTTACCTATCAGGGGGTTCCTACGAGCAGTACTTC. Amino acid sequence: CASSYLSGGSYEQYF.

In regard to this clonotype: This is likely an artifact of a read error, given a far larger clone one base away. The rearrangement links TRBV6-2 or TRBV6-3 to TRBJ1-1, with D possibly being TRBD1 (5 bases). Trimming took 0 bases from V and 5 from J, leaving 10 bases between them. Germline V gene sequence: CDR1 MNHEY, CDR2 SVGEGT. CDR3 size: 14 residues. The DNA of the CDR3 is TGTGCCAGCAGTTACTCGAGCAGGGAAACTGAAGCTTTCTTT. Translated, it gives CASSYSSRETEAFF.

In this sample, this clonotype turned up many times. V gene TRBV5-1 combines with J gene TRBJ2-5; TRBD2 aligns across 8 bases. Germline loops: CDR1 SGHRS, CDR2 YFSETQ. The CDR3 has 15 residues. J lost 5 bases, V lost 2 bases, and 8 bases had no gene match. The CDR3: CASSLGSGTRETQYF. The DNA of the CDR3 is TGCGCCAGCAGCTTAGGTAGCGGGACTAGGGAGACCCAGTACTTC.

This clonotype was seen many times. The CDR3 bases are TGTGCCAGCGATGTTCAGGGGTTTGGAGAGACCCAGTACTTC. This encodes CASDVQGFGETQYF. The V call is TRBV6-1, the J call TRBJ2-5; TRBD1 might be the D (6 bases). The germline V and J ends were trimmed by 8 bases and 4 bases, with 17 bases remaining between them. Germline-derived CDR1 and CDR2 are MNHNS and SASEGT. The CDR3 is made up of 14 amino acids.

In the case of this clonotype: Because the CDR3 is missing its conserved closing phenylalanine or tryptophan, this is likely a read error. The chain couples TRBV6-5 to TRBJ2-4, with D unresolved. From germline, CDR1 is MNHEY and CDR2 SVGAGI. This CDR3 has 15 residues. CDR3 bases: TGTGCCAGCAGTCACTCACAACGAGCCAAAAACATTCAGTACTTA. Amino acids: CASSHSQRAKNIQYL.

To note about this clonotype: A far larger clone is just one base off, so this is likely a read error. The V call is TRBV6-9, the J call TRBJ2-7; a weak D match, TRBD2 (5 bases). Germline-derived CDR1 and CDR2 are MNHGY and SVAAGI. The germline V and J ends were trimmed by 3 bases and 3 bases, with 15 bases remaining between them. The CDR3 spans 15 residues. The CDR3 DNA follows: TGTGCCAGCAGTTACGGTGCTATCGGAGGCTACGAGCAGTACTTC. Amino acids: CASSYGAIGGYEQYF.

About this clonotype: This could be a read error, since a much larger clone is one nucleotide away. The V and J genes are TRBV5-5 and TRBJ2-5; 7 nucleotides align to TRBD1. Germline values: CDR1 SGHKS, CDR2 YYEKEE (reference sequence). There are 13 residues in the CDR3. CDR3 amino acids: CASSYTGEDTQYF. As DNA, the CDR3 is TGTGCCAGCAGCTACACAGGGGAAGATACCCAGTACTTC.

This clonotype has a count of ten or more. The V and J genes are TRBV20-1 and TRBJ2-3, with 9 bases identical to TRBD1. V was pared by 6 bases and J by 3 bases, with 7 bases of the junction left unmatched. The germline gives CDR1 DFQATT, CDR2 SNEGSKA (reference sequence). The CDR3 is 14 amino acids. Here the CDR3 reads CSATGTGRTDTQYF. CDR3 nucleotide sequence: TGCAGTGCCACCGGGACAGGGCGGACAGATACGCAGTATTTT.

This chain connects TRBV6-5 to TRBJ2-1, with unresolved D. V lost 2 bases to trimming and J lost 9 bases, with 11 bases between them. Germline values: CDR1 MNHEY, CDR2 SVGAGI. CDR3 length equals 13 residues. CDR3 in DNA: TGTGCCAGCAGTTACCCAGACTTGACTGAGCAGTTCTTC. Translated: CASSYPDLTEQFF.

In its sample, this clonotype was seen many times. This rearrangement joins TRBV6-2 or TRBV6-3 to TRBJ2-5; 9 positions match TRBD1. Germline V CDR1 and CDR2: MNHEY, SVGEGT. The CDR3 is 13 amino acids. V shed 7 bases and J 7 bases; nucleotides not matched to a gene: 7. The CDR3 loop is CASTQDRGGTQYF. CDR3 bases: TGTGCCAGCACCCAGGACAGGGGAGGGACCCAGTACTTC.

In its sample, this clonotype was seen many times. The chain has TRBV5-1 and TRBJ1-1; D might be TRBD1 (5 bases). V lost 0 bases and J lost 4, with 13 bases in between. CDR3 length: 15 amino acids. Per germline, CDR1 SGHRS and CDR2 YFSETQ. This CDR3 reads CASSLEASGVTEAFF. CDR3 nucleotide sequence: TGCGCCAGCAGCTTGGAGGCTTCGGGGGTCACTGAAGCTTTCTTT.

A word on this clonotype: A much more abundant neighbour one base away suggests this may be a read error. J is TRBJ2-4 and V is TRBV19; TRBD2 might be the D (5 bases). The CDR3 is made up of 15 amino acids. Germline loops: CDR1 LNHDA, CDR2 SQIVND (reference sequence). V was clipped by 5 bases and J by 5 bases, with 16 bases between them. The CDR3 spells CASSASLRAENIQYF. The CDR3, as DNA: TGTGCCAGTAGTGCCTCCTTGAGAGCGGAAAACATTCAGTACTTC.

This clonotype was counted many times. V usage is TRBV2 and J usage is TRBJ2-6, with D hard to call. The V end lost 9 bases, the J end lost 2 bases, and 5 bases lay between the germline ends. CDR1 is SNHLY and CDR2 is FYNNEI in the germline V gene. CDR3 length equals 12 residues. In nucleotides, the CDR3 is TGTGCCAGAGGACCTGGGGCCAACGTCCTGACTTTC. Encoded protein: CARGPGANVLTF.

Ten or more counts support this clonotype. J is TRBJ2-7 and V is TRBV19, with D possibly TRBD2 on 7 matching bases. Trimming removed 5 bases at V and 4 bases at J, with 18 bases between. CDR3 length: 15 residues. In germline, CDR1 is LNHDA, CDR2 SQIVND (reference sequence). The CDR3: CASSPQRGQGYEQYF. The CDR3 coding sequence is TGTGCCAGTAGTCCCCAGCGGGGCCAGGGGTACGAGCAGTACTTC.

This clonotype showed up many times. CDR3 nucleotide sequence: TGTGCCAGCAGTTCAATCGCGGGAGCGGGGACAGATACGCAGTATTTT. This encodes CASSSIAGAGTDTQYF. This sequence joins TRBV25-1 and TRBJ2-3, with 7 bases matching TRBD2. There are 16 residues in the CDR3. Germline-derived CDR1 and CDR2 are MGHDK and SYGVNS. V shed 5 bases and J 3 bases; nucleotides not matched to a gene: 11.